The subject of this entry is one TCR beta chain. Its antigen has not been determined. Per-base qualities were not stored, and no clone one base away is much larger. Its CDR3 holds 15 amino acids, cysteine through phenylalanine. The read is trimmed to its CDR3 DNA, 45 bases read in frame from base 1. CDR1 and CDR2 were assigned from the germline V gene as SGHRS and YFSETQ. Trimming removed 3 bases from V and 8 bases from J; the gene matches leave 5 bases unexplained. The sample is drawn from a study of blood T cell repertoires in COVID-19 (dated by TCRdb to 2020 to 2022). Concerning the study at large: Samples covering the acute and convalescent phases of COVID-19 were provided by collaborators in the United States, Italy and Spain. The material from the prospective study consisted of cDNA or gDNA derived from T cells, B-cell-depleted T cells, or PBMCs. HLA class I and class II types, where available, came from metadata supplied by the sample provider rather than from assay-based typing. The repertoires were released in a freely available public database meant as a resource for research on the immune response to SARS-CoV-2. Nearly every sample came with metadata listing a de-identified subject ID, COVID-19 status, age in years and sex. Samples came from the ongoing ImmuneRACE study (first 160 participants) plus 1,254 subjects from 6 global collaborators. Subjects who had been exposed to COVID-19, were actively infected with it, or had recovered from it provided the deeply sampled blood TCRbeta repertoires that made up the dataset.

Overall study outcomes, separate from this receptor: Clinical and demographic metadata were provided uncurated, with the amount varying by source and participant.

The collaborating institutions used their own protocols to collect whole blood in K2EDTA tubes. Collaborator samples were shipped for TCRbeta analysis as frozen whole blood, isolated PBMCs, or DNA extracted from either sample type. TCRbeta CDR3 regions were amplified from genomic DNA by means of the immunoSEQ Assay, a bias-controlled multiplex PCR. The source study handled its data this way. Nucleated cell counts per sample were estimated from amplification of reference gene primers within the assay. To quantify the absolute abundance of each unique TCRbeta CDR3 rearrangement, sequence reads were collapsed and filtered. Productive Simpson clonality was computed per sample as the square root of Simpson's diversity index over productive rearrangements. Held by TCRdb, this immuneACCESS table contains in-frame sequences only and omits some clones. Under half of the omission traces to an unresolved V gene where checked; the cause of the rest is unknown. V and J calls and clone size are those listed in that table; D and trimming were worked out from the DNA. This sample holds about 200,000 clones; roughly 80% were observed only once. The ten largest clones capture roughly 7.9% of the sample.

The clonotype was recovered from an elderly woman with acute or convalescent COVID-19. Sequenced material: peripheral blood. The rearranged chain carries TRBV5-1 and TRBJ1-6; a stretch of 10 junction bases matches TRBD1. The CDR3 protein: CASSSIGQGDSPLHF. The bases are TGCGCCAGCAGCTCGATTGGACAGGGGGATTCACCCCTCCACTTT.